The clone carrying this TCR beta chain has a count of ten or more. Antigen specificity is unknown. Unique molecular identifiers were incorporated into the prepared TCRbeta library. TCRdb reanalysed the PCR reads using MiXCR and keeps one entry per CDR3 protein. In the table there are about 300,000 distinct CDR3 sequences, roughly a tenth of which are singletons. CDR3 length equals 15 residues. CDR1 SEHNR and CDR2 FQNEAQ come from the germline V gene (reference sequence). V lost 5 bases to trimming and J lost 5 bases, with 16 bases between them. The data were obtained in a study of T-cell reconstitution after alpha-beta-depleted transplantation in children. Study observations and caveats: Two months or so post-transplant, alpha-beta T cells reportedly derived from several hundred expanded graft clones. The study traced high day-60 TCRbeta diversity in some patients to surviving recipient T cells and thymic progenitors.

The material was PBMCs, obtained before TCRalphabeta/CD19-depleted stem cell transplant. This sequence joins TRBV7-9 and TRBJ2-1; D might be TRBD2 (5 bases). This clonotype was sampled from a boy under two years old with acute myeloid leukemia, due to receive a stem cell transplant. CDR3 region: CASSHSAVNNNEQFF. In DNA form, the CDR3 reads TGTGCCAGCAGCCATAGCGCTGTTAATAACAATGAGCAGTTCTTC.